The T cell receptor (beta chain) under discussion was sequenced for a study of monozygotic twins with inflammatory bowel disease. For each CDR3 protein, TCRdb gives one entry from its re-call of the 5' RACE reads, without DNA. The repertoire table contains about 380,000 distinct CDR3 sequences. Germline lookup yields CDR1 SGDLS and CDR2 YYNGEE. The CDR3 sequence is 15 residues long. Sequencing used blood. The origin of this receptor is a human donor with ulcerative colitis or Crohn's disease, or a healthy co-twin of an affected twin (not recorded which). The chain has TRBV9 and TRBJ2-7; lacking DNA, the TRBD1 call made by TCRdb goes unchecked. The CDR3 loop is CASTYGEGQSYEQYF. Drawing the rest from reference TRBV9 and TRBJ2-7, the complete variable domain is DSGVTQTPKHLITATGQRVTLRCSPRSGDLSVYWYQQSLDQGLQFLIQYYNGEERAKGNILERFSAQQFPDLHSELNLSSLELGDSALYFCASTYGEGQSYEQYFGPGTRLTVT.